A single sample is the source of the 13 T cell receptor beta chains below, sequenced in a study of blood T cell repertoires in COVID-19. The repertoire was sequenced with immunoSEQ multiplex PCR; TCRdb's copy has only in-frame clones and lacks some. This sample yields 210,000 or so clones, of which 82% are seen a single time; less than 15% belongs to the top ten. Sequenced material: peripheral blood. Receptors originate from a woman in her forties with acute or convalescent COVID-19.

The chain is built from TRBV19 and TRBJ2-1, with TRBD2 matching over 10 bases. The CDR3 loop spans 12 amino acids. Per the germline V gene, CDR1 is LNHDA and CDR2 is SQIVND (reference sequence). V lost 9 bases and J lost 8; bases outside the gene matches: 4. The CDR3 DNA is TGTGCCAGCGGTAGCGGGGGGCATGAGCAGTTCTTC. Protein product: CASGSGGHEQFF.

V gene TRBV27 combines with J gene TRBJ2-7; maybe TRBD1 (6 bases). CDR1 and CDR2 (germline): MNHEY, SMNVEV (reference sequence). V lost 2 bases, J lost 5 bases, and 13 bases lay in between. The CDR3 consists of 14 residues. CDR3 sequence reads: CASSLVGARDEQYF. Here the CDR3 DNA reads TGTGCCAGCAGTTTAGTGGGGGCACGGGACGAGCAGTACTTC.

V gene TRBV7-9 combines with J gene TRBJ1-1, with D perhaps matching TRBD1 (6 bases). CDR1 is SEHNR, CDR2 FQNEAQ, per germline (reference sequence). There are 15 residues in the CDR3. V lost 3 bases and J lost 2, with 13 bases in between. CDR3 DNA sequence: TGTGCCAGCAGCTTGAGCCGGGACACAAACACTGAAGCTTTCTTT. This encodes CASSLSRDTNTEAFF.

The chain is built from TRBV4-3 and TRBJ2-7; the D gene is possibly TRBD2 (5 bases). Germline V gene data show CDR1 as LGHNA and CDR2 as YSLEER. This CDR3 contains 13 residues. V was pared by 5 bases and J by 5 bases, with 13 bases between. In nucleotides, the CDR3 is TGCGCCAGCAGCGCTCAGGCGGGCCACGAGCAGTACTTC. This translates into CASSAQAGHEQYF.

The rearrangement uses TRBV12-5 and TRBJ1-5; no firm D call. Germline CDR1 reads LGHNT; CDR2 reads FRNRAP. Between the trimmed V and J ends, which lost 5 bases and 7 bases, there was a span of 15 bases. The CDR3 length is 14 residues. CDR3 sequence: CASGTQTTGQPQHF. For the CDR3, the DNA is TGTGCTAGTGGTACCCAAACGACGGGGCAGCCCCAGCATTTT.

The V call is TRBV5-6, the J call TRBJ2-3; 7 bases line up with TRBD1. This CDR3 spans 17 amino acids. With 0 bases clipped from V and 2 bases from J, the junction kept 9 bases outside the gene matches. Germline V lookup: CDR1 SGHDT, CDR2 YYEEEE. This CDR3 reads CASSLGIRDRYTDTQYF. The CDR3 nucleotides read TGTGCCAGCAGCTTGGGTATCAGGGACAGATACACAGATACGCAGTATTTT.

The V gene is TRBV13, the J gene TRBJ2-3, with D perhaps matching TRBD2 (5 bases). Germline-derived CDR1 and CDR2 are PRHDT and FYEKMQ (reference sequence). Trimming stripped 3 bases from V and 0 bases from J, with 7 bases between. CDR3 length: 14 amino acids. For the CDR3, the DNA is TGTGCCAGCAGCTTTCGCGGGAGCACAGATACGCAGTATTTT. Translating gives CASSFRGSTDTQYF. Drawing the rest from reference TRBV13 and TRBJ2-3, the complete variable domain is AAGVIQSPRHLIKEKRETATLKCYPIPRHDTVYWYQQGPGQDPQFLISFYEKMQSDKGSIPDRFSAQQFSDYHSELNMSSLELGDSALYFCASSFRGSTDTQYFGPGTRLTVL.

This chain links TRBV29-1 with TRBJ1-2; 10 positions match TRBD1. Germline CDR1 is SQVTM and CDR2 is ANQGSEA. The CDR3 sequence is 13 residues long. J lost 5 bases, V lost 2 bases, and 2 bases had no gene match. The CDR3, as DNA: TGCAGCGTTGAACTGGGACAGGGGTATGGCTACACCTTC. This encodes CSVELGQGYGYTF.

CDR3 amino acids: CASSSDPTGVFYNEQFF. The CDR3 nucleotides are TGTGCCAGCAGTTCGGACCCGACAGGGGTGTTCTACAATGAGCAGTTCTTC. The chain couples TRBV27 to TRBJ2-1, with 8 nucleotides matching TRBD1. There are 17 residues in the CDR3. The V gene's germline CDR1 is MNHEY and CDR2 SMNVEV (reference sequence). V shed 4 bases, J shed 3 bases, and the junction held 11 bases outside the gene matches.

V and J are TRBV11-2 and TRBJ2-1; D gene ambiguous. This CDR3 region has 17 residues. Germline CDR1 SGHAT, CDR2 FQNNGV. Trimming pared 1 base from V and 9 bases from J, leaving 22 bases between. The CDR3 loop is CASSLGAAAVFAGEQFF. CDR3 sequence (DNA): TGTGCCAGCAGCTTAGGGGCCGCCGCCGTGTTTGCAGGTGAGCAGTTCTTC.

The chain recombines TRBV27 with TRBJ2-7; 10 positions agree with TRBD1. CDR3 length equals 15 residues. Germline CDR1 and CDR2: MNHEY and SMNVEV (reference sequence). The J segment lost 6 bases and the V segment lost 7 bases, leaving 12 bases of the junction unmatched. CDR3 sequence (DNA): TGTGCCAGCAAAAAAACCGGGACAGGGGCAGGCGAGCAGTACTTC. This translates into CASKKTGTGAGEQYF.

The chain couples TRBV5-1 to TRBJ2-6; D perhaps matches TRBD1 (6 bases). This CDR3 spans 16 amino acids. The V end was cut by 2 bases, the J end by 0 bases, with 9 bases between. From germline, CDR1 is SGHRS and CDR2 YFSETQ. As DNA, the CDR3 is TGCGCCAGCAGCTTAGGACAGCCCTCTGGGGCCAACGTCCTGACTTTC. Its protein product is CASSLGQPSGANVLTF.

The chain employs TRBV5-6 and TRBJ2-5, with TRBD1 as a possible D gene (5 bases). In germline, CDR1 is SGHDT, CDR2 YYEEEE. The CDR3 runs 13 residues. V lost 0 bases and J lost 4, with 7 bases in between. The CDR3 nucleotides are TGTGCCAGCAGCTTGGCTCAGGGAGAGACCCAGTACTTC. Translating gives CASSLAQGETQYF. The whole variable domain, filled in from reference TRBV5-6 and TRBJ2-5, reads DAGVTQSPTHLIKTRGQQVTLRCSPKSGHDTVSWYQQALGQGPQFIFQYYEEEERQRGNFPDRFSGHQFPNYSSELNVNALLLGDSALYLCASSLAQGETQYFGPGTRLLVL.